The present entry profiles one TCR beta chain with its context. Only in-frame clones appear in the TCRdb table, and some are missing; sequencing was by immunoSEQ multiplex PCR. Of under 95,000 clones listed, about 91% are singletons. The data are from a study of identifying expanded T cells in peripheral blood. This CDR3 has 15 amino acids. V was clipped by 7 bases and J by 0 bases, with 14 bases between them. The germline gives CDR1 SNHLY, CDR2 FYNNEI. This chain connects TRBV2 to TRBJ2-3; D gene uncertain. The sequenced material came from blood. The clonotype comes from a person between 18 and 70 years old in good health. CDR3: CASIRRQTSTDTQYF. CDR3 sequence (DNA): TGTGCCAGCATACGCCGGCAGACTAGCACAGATACGCAGTATTTT.